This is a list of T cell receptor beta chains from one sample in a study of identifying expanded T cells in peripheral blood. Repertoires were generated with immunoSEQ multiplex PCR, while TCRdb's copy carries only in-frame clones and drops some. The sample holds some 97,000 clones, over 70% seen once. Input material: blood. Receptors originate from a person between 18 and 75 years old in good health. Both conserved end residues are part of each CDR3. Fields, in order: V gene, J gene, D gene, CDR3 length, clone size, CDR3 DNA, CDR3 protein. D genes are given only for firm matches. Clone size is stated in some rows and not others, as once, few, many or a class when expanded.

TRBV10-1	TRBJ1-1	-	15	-	TGCGCCAGCAGTGATGGGGCGGGGGGCGACACTGAAGCTTTCTTT	CASSDGAGGDTEAFF
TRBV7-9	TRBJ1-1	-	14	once	TGTGCCAGCAGCTTAGTAGATCTTGCGACTGAAGCTTTCTTT	CASSLVDLATEAFF
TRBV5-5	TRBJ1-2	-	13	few	TGTGCCAGCAGCTTGGACAGGGCGGTAGGCTACACCTTC	CASSLDRAVGYTF
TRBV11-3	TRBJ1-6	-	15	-	TGTGCCAGCAGCTCAGGACCGGATACCCCCTCACCCCTCCACTTT	CASSSGPDTPSPLHF
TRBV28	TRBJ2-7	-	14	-	TGTGCCAGCAGTTTACGGGACGGATCCTACGAGCAGTACTTC	CASSLRDGSYEQYF
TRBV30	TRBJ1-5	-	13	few	TGTGCCTGGAGTGGGGGGTCTAATCAGCCCCAGCATTTT	CAWSGGSNQPQHF
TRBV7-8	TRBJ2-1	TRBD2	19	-	TGTGCCAGCAGCCTAGAGGGGAGTATGCGGGAGAGTCTCTACAATGAGCAGTTCTTC	CASSLEGSMRESLYNEQFF
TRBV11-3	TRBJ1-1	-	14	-	TGTGCCAGCAGCTTAGGGACCCCCGGGGCTGAAGCTTTCTTT	CASSLGTPGAEAFF
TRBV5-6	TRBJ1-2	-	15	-	TGTGCCAGCAGCTTGGCGGGGGTTGAGAGCGATGGCTACACCTTC	CASSLAGVESDGYTF
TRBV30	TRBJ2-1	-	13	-	TGTGCCTGGAGTTCGCGGGGGCCGCATGAGCAGTTCTTC	CAWSSRGPHEQFF
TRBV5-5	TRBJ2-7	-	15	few	TGTGCCAGCAGCCCCGCTCTGGGAAGCTGGTACGAGCAGTACTTC	CASSPALGSWYEQYF
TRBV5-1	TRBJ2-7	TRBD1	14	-	TGCGCCAGCAGCTCCGGACAGGAAGCCTACGAGCAGTACTTC	CASSSGQEAYEQYF
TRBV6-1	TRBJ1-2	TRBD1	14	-	TGTGCCAGCAGTGCAGGACAGGGGAGCTATGGCTACACCTTC	CASSAGQGSYGYTF
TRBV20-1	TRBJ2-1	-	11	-	TGCAGTGCGGCTAGTGGGTCTGAGCAGTTCTTC	CSAASGSEQFF
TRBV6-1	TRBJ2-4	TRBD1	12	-	TGTGCCAGCAGTACCCCGCGGACAGGGAAAAACTTC	CASSTPRTGKNF
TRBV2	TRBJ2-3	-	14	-	TGTGCCAGCAGTGACAAGATCTCCACAGATACGCAGTATTTT	CASSDKISTDTQYF
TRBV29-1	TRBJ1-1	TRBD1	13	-	TGCAGCGTTGGGGACAGGGTGAACACTGAAGCTTTCTTT	CSVGDRVNTEAFF
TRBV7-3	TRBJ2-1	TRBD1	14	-	TGTGCCAGCAGCAAGATGGGGGCAGGGGGCGAGCAGTTCTTC	CASSKMGAGGEQFF
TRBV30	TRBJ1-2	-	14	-	TGTGCCTGGAGGGTCGGGGGAATCCCCTATGGCTACACCTTC	CAWRVGGIPYGYTF
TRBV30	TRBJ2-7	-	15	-	TGTGCCTGGAGTCGGGCAGCCGGAAGCTCCTACGAGCAGTACTTC	CAWSRAAGSSYEQYF
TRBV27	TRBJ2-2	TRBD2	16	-	TGTGCCAGCAGATCACTAGCGGGAGGGCCAACCGGGGAGCTGTTTTTT	CASRSLAGGPTGELFF
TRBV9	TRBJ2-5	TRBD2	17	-	TGTGCCAGCAGCGTAGAAGGATTTGGGGGGGAACTAGAGACCCAGTACTTC	CASSVEGFGGELETQYF
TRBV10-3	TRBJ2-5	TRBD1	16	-	TGTGCCATCGGAGAGCTTAACAGGGGAGCACAAGAGACCCAGTACTTC	CAIGELNRGAQETQYF
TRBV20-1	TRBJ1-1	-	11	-	TGCAGTGCTCCCATCGGAAGGGGAGCTTTCTTT	CSAPIGRGAFF
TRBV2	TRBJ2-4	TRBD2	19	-	TGTGCCAGCAGGGCACGCGGACTAGCGGGAGGAGCGTCCAAAAACATTCAGTACTTC	CASRARGLAGGASKNIQYF
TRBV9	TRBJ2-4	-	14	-	TGTGCCAGCAGCGTAGGAGGTAGGGAAAACATTCAGTACTTC	CASSVGGRENIQYF
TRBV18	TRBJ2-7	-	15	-	TGTGCCAGCTCACCGGGTGGGGCCCTCACCTACGAGCAGTACTTC	CASSPGGALTYEQYF
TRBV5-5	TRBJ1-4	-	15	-	TGTGCCAGCAGCTTCGACCTCCAGGAGAATGAAAAACTGTTTTTT	CASSFDLQENEKLFF
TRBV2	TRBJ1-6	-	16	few	TGTGCCAGCATTAGGGTGGCGGGTCAGGGATTGGCACCCCTCCACTTT	CASIRVAGQGLAPLHF
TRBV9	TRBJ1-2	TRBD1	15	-	TGTGCCAGCAGCGCTCGACCGGGACAGGTCTTTGGCTACACCTTC	CASSARPGQVFGYTF
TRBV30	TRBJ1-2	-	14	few	TGTGCCTGGAGCGGGACCCTCGAATACTATGGCTACACCTTC	CAWSGTLEYYGYTF
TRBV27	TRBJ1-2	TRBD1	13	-	TGTGCCAGCAGTCTGGGACAGGGGTCTGGCTACACCTTC	CASSLGQGSGYTF
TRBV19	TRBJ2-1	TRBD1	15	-	TGTGCCAGTAGTAGGGGGACAGGCGGTTTCAATGAGCAGTTCTTC	CASSRGTGGFNEQFF
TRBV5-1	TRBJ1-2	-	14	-	TGCGCCAGCAGCTTGGGACCCACAGGGAATGGCTACACCTTC	CASSLGPTGNGYTF
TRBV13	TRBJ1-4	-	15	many	TGTGCCAGCAGCTGGGGGACGGCAACTAATGAAAAACTGTTTTTT	CASSWGTATNEKLFF